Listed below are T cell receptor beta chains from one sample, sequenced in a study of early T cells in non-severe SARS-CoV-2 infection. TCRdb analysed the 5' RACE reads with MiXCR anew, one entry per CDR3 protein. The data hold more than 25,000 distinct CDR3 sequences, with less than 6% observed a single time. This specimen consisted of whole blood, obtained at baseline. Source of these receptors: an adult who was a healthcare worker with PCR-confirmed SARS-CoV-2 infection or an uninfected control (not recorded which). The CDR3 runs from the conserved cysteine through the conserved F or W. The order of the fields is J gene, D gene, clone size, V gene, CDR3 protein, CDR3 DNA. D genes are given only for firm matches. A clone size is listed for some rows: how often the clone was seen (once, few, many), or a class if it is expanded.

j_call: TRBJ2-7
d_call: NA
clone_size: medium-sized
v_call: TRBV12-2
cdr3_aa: CASRDHRDRDYEQYF
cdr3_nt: TGTGCAAGTCGCGACCACCGGGACCGAGACTACGAGCAGTACTTC

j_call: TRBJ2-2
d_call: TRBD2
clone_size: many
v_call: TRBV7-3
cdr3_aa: CASSWGTSLTGELFF
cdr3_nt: TGTGCCAGCAGCTGGGGGACTAGCCTCACCGGGGAGCTGTTTTTT

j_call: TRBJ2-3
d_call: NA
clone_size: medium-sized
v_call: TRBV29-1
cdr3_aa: CSVDSGYTQYF
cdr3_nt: TGCAGCGTTGATAGTGGGTATACGCAGTATTTT

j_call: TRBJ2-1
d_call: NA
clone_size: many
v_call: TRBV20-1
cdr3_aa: CSARPHGAAYNEQFF
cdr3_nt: TGCAGTGCTAGACCTCACGGAGCGGCTTACAATGAGCAGTTCTTC

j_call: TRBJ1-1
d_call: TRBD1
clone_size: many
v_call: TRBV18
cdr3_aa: CASSQVRDRASEAFF
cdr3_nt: TGTGCCAGCTCACAGGTACGGGACAGAGCCTCTGAAGCTTTCTTT

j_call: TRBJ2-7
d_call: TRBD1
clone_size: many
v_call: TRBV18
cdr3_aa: CASSLRDSSSFRRGYEQYF
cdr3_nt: TGTGCCAGCTCACTCCGGGACAGCTCTTCTTTTAGGCGAGGCTACGAGCAGTACTTC

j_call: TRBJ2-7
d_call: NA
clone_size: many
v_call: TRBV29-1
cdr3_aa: CSALATGGYEQYF
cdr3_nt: TGCAGCGCCTTGGCGACAGGTGGATACGAGCAGTACTTC

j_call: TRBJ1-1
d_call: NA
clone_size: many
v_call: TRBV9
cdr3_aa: CASSVGTGGNTEAFF
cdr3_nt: TGTGCCAGCAGCGTAGGGACTGGGGGCAACACTGAAGCTTTCTTT

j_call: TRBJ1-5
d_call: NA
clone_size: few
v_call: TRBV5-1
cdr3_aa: CASSLVPTALGQPQHF
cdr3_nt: TGCGCCAGCAGCTTGGTCCCGACGGCCCTAGGTCAGCCCCAGCATTTT

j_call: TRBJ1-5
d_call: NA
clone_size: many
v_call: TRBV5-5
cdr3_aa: CASSGGRTNQPQHF
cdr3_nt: TGTGCCAGCAGCGGCGGACGGACGAATCAGCCCCAGCATTTT

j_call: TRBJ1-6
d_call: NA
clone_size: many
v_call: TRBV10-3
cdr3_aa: CAISEYAPRTSRSPLHF
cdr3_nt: TGTGCCATCAGTGAGTACGCCCCACGAACGTCCCGATCACCCCTCCACTTT

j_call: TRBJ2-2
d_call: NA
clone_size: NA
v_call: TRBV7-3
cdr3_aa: CASSSGRRTGELFF
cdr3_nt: TGTGCCAGCAGCTCGGGGCGGCGCACCGGGGAGCTGTTTTTT

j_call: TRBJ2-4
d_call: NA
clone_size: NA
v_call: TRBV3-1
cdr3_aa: CASSQDGLSSAKNIQYF
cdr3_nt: TGTGCCAGCAGCCAAGACGGGCTTTCGTCTGCCAAAAACATTCAGTACTTC

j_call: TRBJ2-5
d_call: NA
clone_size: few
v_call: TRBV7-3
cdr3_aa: CASSRAQFSAETQYF
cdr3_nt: TGTGCCAGCAGCCGAGCCCAATTTAGCGCAGAGACCCAGTACTTC

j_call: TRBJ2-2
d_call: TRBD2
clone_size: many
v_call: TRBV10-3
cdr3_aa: CAISDPTSVGSGELFF
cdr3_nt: TGTGCCATCAGTGACCCGACTAGCGTCGGGTCCGGGGAGCTGTTTTTT

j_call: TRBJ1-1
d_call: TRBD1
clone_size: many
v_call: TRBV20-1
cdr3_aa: CSAGDRENTEAFF
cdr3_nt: TGCAGTGCTGGGGACAGGGAGAACACTGAAGCTTTCTTT

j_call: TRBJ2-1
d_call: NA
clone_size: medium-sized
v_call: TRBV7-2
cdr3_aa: CASSFRTVSSEQFF
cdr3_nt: TGTGCCAGCAGTTTCCGTACCGTCTCAAGTGAGCAGTTCTTC

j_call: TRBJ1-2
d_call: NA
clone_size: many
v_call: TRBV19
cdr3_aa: CASSPLRSVNGYTF
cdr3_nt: TGTGCCAGTAGTCCACTGCGGTCTGTCAATGGCTACACCTTC

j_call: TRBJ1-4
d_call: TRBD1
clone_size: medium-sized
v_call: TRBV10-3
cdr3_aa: CAISDRANEKLFF
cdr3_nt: TGTGCCATCAGCGACAGGGCTAATGAAAAACTGTTTTTT

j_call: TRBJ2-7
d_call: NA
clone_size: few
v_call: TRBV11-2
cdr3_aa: CASSTASLLVKQYF
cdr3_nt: TGTGCCAGCAGTACCGCTAGCCTTCTTGTGAAGCAGTACTTC

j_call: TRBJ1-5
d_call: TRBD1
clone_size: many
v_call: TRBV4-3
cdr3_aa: CASSQDRGQGNSNQPQHF
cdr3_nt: TGCGCCAGCAGCCAAGATCGGGGACAGGGTAATAGCAATCAGCCCCAGCATTTT

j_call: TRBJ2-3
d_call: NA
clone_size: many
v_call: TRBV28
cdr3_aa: CASSYIFPRVGGAQPSTDTQYF
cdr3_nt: TGTGCCAGCAGTTACATCTTCCCAAGGGTAGGGGGGGCACAACCTAGCACAGATACGCAGTATTTT

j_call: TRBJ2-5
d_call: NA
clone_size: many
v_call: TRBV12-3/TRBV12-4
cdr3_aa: CASSPGETQYF
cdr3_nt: TGTGCCAGCAGCCCGGGGGAGACCCAGTACTTC

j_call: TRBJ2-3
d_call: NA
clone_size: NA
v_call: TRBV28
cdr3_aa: CASSSGADTQYF
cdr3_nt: TGTGCCAGCAGTTCCGGTGCAGATACGCAGTATTTT

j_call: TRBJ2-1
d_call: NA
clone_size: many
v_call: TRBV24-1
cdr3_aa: CATSDPQTLSYNEQFF
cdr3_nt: TGTGCCACCAGTGACCCTCAGACCCTTTCCTACAATGAGCAGTTCTTC

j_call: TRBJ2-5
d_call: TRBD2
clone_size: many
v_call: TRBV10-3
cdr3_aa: CAISEISGALQETQYF
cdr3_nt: TGTGCCATCAGTGAGATTAGCGGGGCATTGCAAGAGACCCAGTACTTC

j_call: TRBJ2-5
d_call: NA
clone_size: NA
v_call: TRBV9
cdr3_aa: CASSKISRGNQETQYF
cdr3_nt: TGTGCCAGCAGCAAGATTAGCAGGGGTAACCAAGAGACCCAGTACTTC

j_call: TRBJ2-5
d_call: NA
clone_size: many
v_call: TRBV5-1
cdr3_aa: CASSSNGAGGETQYF
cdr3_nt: TGCGCCAGCAGCTCCAACGGCGCGGGTGGAGAGACCCAGTACTTC

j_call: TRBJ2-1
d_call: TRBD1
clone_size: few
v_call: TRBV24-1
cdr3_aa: CATSDRGQGLWDEQFF
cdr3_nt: TGTGCCACCAGTGACCGCGGACAGGGGCTGTGGGATGAGCAGTTCTTC

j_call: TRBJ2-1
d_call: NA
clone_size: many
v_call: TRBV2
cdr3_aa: CASSSPRNQEQFF
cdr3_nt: TGTGCCAGCAGCTCCCCCCGTAACCAAGAGCAGTTCTTC

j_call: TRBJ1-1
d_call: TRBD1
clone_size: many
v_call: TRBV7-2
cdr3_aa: CASSRYRGPAFF
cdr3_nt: TGTGCCAGCAGCCGATACAGGGGGCCCGCTTTCTTT

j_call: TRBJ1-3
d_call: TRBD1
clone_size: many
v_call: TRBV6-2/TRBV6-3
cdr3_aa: CASSPDPGQHSGNTIYF
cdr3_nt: TGTGCCAGCAGTCCGGATCCGGGACAGCACTCTGGAAACACCATATATTTT

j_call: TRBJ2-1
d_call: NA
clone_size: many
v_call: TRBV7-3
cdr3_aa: CASSPGNDFGYEQFF
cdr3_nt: TGTGCCAGCAGCCCGGGGAACGACTTCGGGTATGAGCAGTTCTTC

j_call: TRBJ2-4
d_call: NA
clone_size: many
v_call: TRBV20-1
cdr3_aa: CSARYLNIQYF
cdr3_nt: TGCAGTGCTAGATACCTGAACATTCAGTACTTC

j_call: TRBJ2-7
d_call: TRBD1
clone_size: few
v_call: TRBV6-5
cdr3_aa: CASSRPRTGVSYEQYF
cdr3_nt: TGTGCCAGCAGTCGCCCCAGGACAGGGGTCTCCTACGAGCAGTACTTC

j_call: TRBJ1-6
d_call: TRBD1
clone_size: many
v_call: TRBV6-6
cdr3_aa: CASSQGQGSSPLHF
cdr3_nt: TGTGCCAGCAGTCAGGGACAGGGTTCATCGCCCCTCCACTTT

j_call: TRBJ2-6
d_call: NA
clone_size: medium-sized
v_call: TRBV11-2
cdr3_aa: CASSPSGANVLTF
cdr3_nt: TGTGCCAGCAGCCCTTCTGGGGCCAACGTCCTGACTTTC

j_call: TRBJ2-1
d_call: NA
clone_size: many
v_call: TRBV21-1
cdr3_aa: CASRTAGDVNEQFF
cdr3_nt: TGTGCCAGCCGGACGGCAGGGGATGTGAATGAGCAGTTCTTC

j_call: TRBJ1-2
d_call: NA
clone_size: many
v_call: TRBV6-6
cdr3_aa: CASSLRDGNYGYTF
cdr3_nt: TGTGCCAGCAGTCTAAGGGATGGGAACTATGGCTACACCTTC

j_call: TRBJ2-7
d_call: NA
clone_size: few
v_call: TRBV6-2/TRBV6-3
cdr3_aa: CASSRIGQGQYF
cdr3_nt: TGTGCCAGCAGCCGCATCGGGCAGGGGCAGTACTTC

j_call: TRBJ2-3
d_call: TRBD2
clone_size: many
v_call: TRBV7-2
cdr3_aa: CASSRLGLAGANTQYF
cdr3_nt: TGTGCCAGCAGCCGCCTCGGACTAGCGGGAGCTAATACGCAGTATTTT

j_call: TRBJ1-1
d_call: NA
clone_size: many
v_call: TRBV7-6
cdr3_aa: CASSLARGVEAFF
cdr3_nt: TGTGCCAGCAGCTTAGCGAGAGGGGTAGAAGCTTTCTTT

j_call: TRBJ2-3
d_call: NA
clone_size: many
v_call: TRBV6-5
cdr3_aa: CATRGASGDTQYF
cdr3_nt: TGTGCCACCCGGGGAGCGAGTGGAGATACGCAGTATTTT

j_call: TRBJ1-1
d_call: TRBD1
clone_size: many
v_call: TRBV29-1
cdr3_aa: CSVSGTGGFGNTEVFF
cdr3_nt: TGCAGCGTTTCCGGGACAGGGGGCTTCGGGAACACTGAAGTTTTCTTT

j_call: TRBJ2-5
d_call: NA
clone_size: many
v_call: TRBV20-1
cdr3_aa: CSAPRVADQETQYF
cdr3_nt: TGCAGCGCCCCCCGGGTGGCAGACCAAGAGACCCAGTACTTC

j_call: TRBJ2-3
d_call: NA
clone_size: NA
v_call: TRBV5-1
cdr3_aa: CASSSTTQGDTQYF
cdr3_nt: TGCGCCAGCAGCTCAACTACTCAAGGGGATACGCAGTATTTT

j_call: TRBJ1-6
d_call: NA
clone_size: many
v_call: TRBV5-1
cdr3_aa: CASSSGGLEGSPLHF
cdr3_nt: TGCGCCAGCAGCTCGGGGGGCCTCGAGGGGTCACCCCTCCACTTT

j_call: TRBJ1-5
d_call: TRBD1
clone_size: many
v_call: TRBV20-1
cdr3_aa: CSARITGVDQPQHF
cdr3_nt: TGCAGTGCTAGAATAACAGGGGTGGATCAGCCCCAGCATTTT

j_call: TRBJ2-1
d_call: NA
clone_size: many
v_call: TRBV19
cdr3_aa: CASSPNIILSYSEQFF
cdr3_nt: TGTGCCAGTAGTCCGAACATCATCCTTTCCTACAGTGAGCAGTTCTTC

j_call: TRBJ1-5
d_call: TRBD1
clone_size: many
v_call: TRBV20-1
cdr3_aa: CSARKRDRTNQPQHF
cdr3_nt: TGCAGTGCCCGGAAAAGGGACAGAACTAATCAGCCCCAGCATTTT

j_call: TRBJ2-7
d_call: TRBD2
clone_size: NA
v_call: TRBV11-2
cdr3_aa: CASSRTSGGNYEQYF
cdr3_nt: TGTGCCAGCAGCCGGACTAGCGGGGGGAACTACGAGCAGTACTTC

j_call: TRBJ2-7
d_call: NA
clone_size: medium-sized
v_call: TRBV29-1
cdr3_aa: CSVVRGPEYEQYF
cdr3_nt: TGCAGCGTTGTTCGGGGACCAGAATACGAGCAGTACTTC

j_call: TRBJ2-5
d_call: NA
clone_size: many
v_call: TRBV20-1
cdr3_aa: CSASGGTQETQYF
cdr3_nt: TGCAGTGCTAGCGGCGGGACGCAAGAGACCCAGTACTTC

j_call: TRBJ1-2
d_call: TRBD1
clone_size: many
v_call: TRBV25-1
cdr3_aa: CASSESGTGGLDGYTF
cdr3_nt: TGTGCCAGCAGTGAATCCGGGACAGGGGGCTTGGATGGCTACACCTTC

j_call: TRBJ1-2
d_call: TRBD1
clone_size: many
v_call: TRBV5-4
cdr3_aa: CASSSGQGIYGYTF
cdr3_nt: TGTGCCAGCAGCTCTGGACAGGGAATATATGGCTACACCTTC

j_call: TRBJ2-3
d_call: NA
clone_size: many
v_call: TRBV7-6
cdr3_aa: CASSFHADTQYF
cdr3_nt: TGTGCCAGCAGCTTTCACGCAGATACGCAGTATTTT

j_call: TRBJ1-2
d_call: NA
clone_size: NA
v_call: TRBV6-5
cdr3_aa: CASSWPYRNYGYTF
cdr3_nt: TGTGCCAGCAGTTGGCCCTACAGGAACTATGGCTACACCTTC

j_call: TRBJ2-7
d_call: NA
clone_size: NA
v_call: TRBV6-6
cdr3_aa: CASVEADSRYEQYF
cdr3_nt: TGTGCCAGCGTCGAAGCGGACAGTAGGTACGAGCAGTACTTC

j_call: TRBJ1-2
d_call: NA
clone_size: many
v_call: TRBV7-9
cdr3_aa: CASSLPGLVGYGYTF
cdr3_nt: TGTGCCAGCAGCTTACCGGGCTTAGTGGGTTATGGCTACACCTTC